This T cell receptor (beta chain) originates from a study of T cells in Graves' hyperthyroidism and ophthalmopathy. General study points: In the blood, most expanded thyroid clonotypes above 0.001 appeared as well. Classification by a 13 V-J model distinguished ophthalmopathy from stable hyperthyroidism.

About this clonotype: Antigen: not known. At one of its ends the junction is not consistent with the germline gene, which may arise from a read error.

The study defined stable Graves' hyperthyroidism as no ophthalmopathy progression within 18 months. Each patient was aged 18 to 65 and had newly diagnosed hyperthyroidism of under 2 months' duration. The CDR3 runs to 14 residues. Per germline, CDR1 LNHDA and CDR2 SQIVND (reference sequence). Amplification of TCR beta CDR3 regions used RNA as the template. The TCR CDR3 was amplified in a first-round RT-PCR using the HTBI primer set. A single record per CDR3 protein comes from TCRdb applying MiXCR to the multiplex PCR reads. The sample has about 560,000 distinct CDR3 sequences, around 45% seen once. The sample taken for sequencing was peripheral blood or thyroid tissue (not recorded which). The sequence came from a woman aged 18 to 35 with Graves' hyperthyroidism. The V and J genes are TRBV19 and TRBJ2-5; the D call may be TRBD1 or TRBD2 (5 bases each). The CDR3 loop reads CASSQDGDGATQYF. The CDR3 nucleotides are TGCGCCAGCAGCCAAGATGGGGACGGTGCGACCCAGTACTTC.